This passage covers 23 T cell receptor beta chains from one sample sequenced in a study of response to subunit inactivated influenza vaccine. Each CDR3 protein gets one entry after TCRdb re-called the RT-PCR reads with MiXCR. This table holds 500,000 to 750,000 distinct CDR3 sequences, 11% to 15% found once. The sample was PBMCs from blood, taken 11 to 12 days after vaccination. The receptors stem from a man aged 50 to 59 who received an inactivated influenza vaccine.

A few counts support this clonotype. Germline and junction disagree at one end, which may indicate a read error. The J gene is TRBJ2-7, the V gene TRBV12-3 or TRBV12-4, with TRBD2 identical over 11 bases. The CDR3 runs to 15 residues. CDR3 in DNA: TGTGCCAGCAGGTTAGCGGGGGGGCCCCTCTACGAGCAGTACTTC. It is translated as CASRLAGGPLYEQYF.

As concerns this clonotype: An end of the junction differs from the germline gene, which may be a read error. The chain couples TRBV4-2 to TRBJ2-3; 11 nucleotides align to TRBD2. This CDR3 comprises 16 residues. The germline V gene has CDR1 LGHNA and CDR2 YNFKEQ. The CDR3: CAISLGTSGSTDTQYF. The CDR3, as DNA: TGTGCCATCAGCCTTGGGACTAGCGGCAGCACAGATACGCAGTATTTT.

The V gene is TRBV5-1, the J gene TRBJ2-3; D might be TRBD2 (5 bases). The CDR3 consists of 15 residues. Germline V lookup: CDR1 SGHRS, CDR2 YFSETQ. V was cut by 0 bases and J by 4 bases, with 12 bases left in between. The CDR3 reads CASSLANKGADTQYF. CDR3 DNA: TGCGCCAGCAGCTTGGCGAATAAGGGAGCAGATACGCAGTATTTT.

The CDR3 reads CASSQTRLTYEQYF. The CDR3 region has the DNA TGTGCCAGCAGTCAAACCCGACTAACCTACGAGCAGTACTTC. The chain combines TRBV2 with TRBJ2-7; possible D gene TRBD2, 5 bases. The CDR3 has 14 residues. CDR1 is SNHLY, CDR2 FYNNEI, per germline. Trimming removed 5 bases at V and 2 bases at J, with 13 bases between.

This clonotype has just a few counts. The V gene is TRBV5-1, the J gene TRBJ2-7, with D maybe TRBD2 (5 bases). The germline CDR1 and CDR2 sequences are SGHRS and YFSETQ. The ends were cut back, 0 bases at V and 3 bases at J, with 16 bases in the middle. This CDR3 has 16 residues. CDR3 nucleotide sequence: TGCGCCAGCAGCTTGGGGGCGGGCGGAGACTACTACGAGCAGTACTTC. This translates into CASSLGAGGDYYEQYF.

This clonotype was recorded at least ten times. The chain combines TRBV7-3 with TRBJ1-1, with TRBD1 as a possible D gene (5 bases). The CDR3 spans 14 residues. V lost 5 bases to trimming and J lost 6 bases, with 16 bases between them. Germline loops: CDR1 SGHTA, CDR2 FQGTGA. The CDR3 nucleotides read TGTGCCAGCAGCCCCGACGGGCGGGGGTCTGAAGCTTTCTTT. Encoded protein: CASSPDGRGSEAFF.

V and J are TRBV12-3 or TRBV12-4 and TRBJ2-7, with a tentative D call TRBD1 (6 bases). V lost 7 bases to trimming and J lost 5 bases, with 18 bases between them. The CDR3 totals 14 residues. CDR3 DNA: TGTGCCAGCACCTTGTCAGGGGCGCAGAACGAGCAGTACTTC. This codes for CASTLSGAQNEQYF.

V is TRBV7-9 and J is TRBJ1-4; D ambiguous. CDR3 length equals 14 residues. The V gene's germline CDR1 is SEHNR and CDR2 FQNEAQ (reference sequence). The V end was cut by 1 base, the J end by 7 bases, with 10 bases between. CDR3 DNA: TGTGCCAGCAGCTTAGTGGGTCAGCTTGAAAAACTGTTTTTT. Amino acids: CASSLVGQLEKLFF.

V usage is TRBV20-1 and J usage is TRBJ2-7; 14 positions match TRBD2. Trimming cost V 3 bases and J 5 bases; bases outside gene matches: 6. This CDR3 contains 15 residues. Germline V gene data show CDR1 as DFQATT and CDR2 as SNEGSKA (reference sequence). The DNA for the CDR3 is TGCAGTGCTAGCCGACTAGCGGGAGGGCCCAACGAGCAGTACTTC. Translating it yields CSASRLAGGPNEQYF.

This clonotype appeared many times. The V gene is TRBV4-3, the J gene TRBJ1-5, with 8 bases that match TRBD1. Germline CDR1 reads LGHNA; CDR2 reads YSLEER. Trimming at V came to 3 bases and at J to 6 bases, leaving 1 base not matched to a gene. The CDR3 runs to 13 residues. The CDR3 loop is CASSQDRVQPQHF. CDR3 bases: TGCGCCAGCAGCCAGGACAGGGTTCAGCCCCAGCATTTT.

This chain connects TRBV9 to TRBJ2-3; D is possibly TRBD1 (6 bases). V shed 0 bases and J shed 6 bases, with 11 bases lying between them. The CDR3 is 14 amino acids. The germline CDR1 and CDR2 sequences are SGDLS and YYNGEE. CDR3 sequence: CASSVGQGFDTQYF. The DNA of the CDR3 is TGTGCCAGCAGCGTAGGTCAGGGGTTCGATACGCAGTATTTT.

This clonotype turned up a few times. This chain uses TRBV20-1 with TRBJ2-3, with 13 bases that match TRBD2. This CDR3 region has 15 residues. J lost 6 bases, V lost 1 base, and 4 bases had no gene match. The germline V gene has CDR1 DFQATT and CDR2 SNEGSKA (reference sequence). CDR3 sequence: CSARGTSGGADTQYF. For the CDR3, the DNA is TGCAGTGCTAGAGGCACTAGCGGGGGGGCTGATACGCAGTATTTT.

This clonotype has at least ten counts. The chain employs TRBV29-1 and TRBJ2-1; no clear D. V dropped 3 bases and J dropped 0 bases, with 9 bases sitting between them. CDR1 is SQVTM, CDR2 ANQGSEA, per germline. The CDR3 is 14 amino acids. CDR3 DNA: TGCAGCGTTGAGGCGACGAGCTCCTACAATGAGCAGTTCTTC. This codes for CSVEATSSYNEQFF.

In its sample, this clonotype was seen many times. The chain joins TRBV29-1 to TRBJ1-1; weak D call: TRBD1 (5 bases). Trimming shortened V by 7 bases and J by 0 bases, and 9 bases separated the two germline ends. CDR3 size: 12 residues. The germline CDR1 and CDR2 sequences are SQVTM and ANQGSEA. This CDR3 reads CSGRGMNTEAFF. The CDR3 nucleotides are TGCAGCGGGAGGGGCATGAACACTGAAGCTTTCTTT.

At least ten counts were recorded for this clonotype. The V gene is TRBV4-1, the J gene TRBJ2-3; a possible D gene is TRBD1 (6 bases). CDR3 length equals 13 residues. CDR1 and CDR2 (germline): MGHRA, YSYEKL. Trimming pared 1 base from V and 10 bases from J, leaving 12 bases between. CDR3 sequence reads: CASSQVTAGAQYF. The CDR3, as DNA: TGCGCCAGCAGCCAAGTGACGGCAGGGGCGCAGTATTTT.

The table lists this clonotype with a few counts. V and J are TRBV6-2 or TRBV6-3 and TRBJ2-3; 9 nucleotides agree with TRBD2. Germline V gives CDR1 MNHEY, CDR2 SVGEGT. This CDR3 has 15 residues. J gave up 3 bases and V 1 base, and 2 bases lay outside the gene matches. The CDR3 region has the DNA TGTGCCAGCAGTTACTTAGCGGGAGCTACAGATACGCAGTATTTT. Encoded protein: CASSYLAGATDTQYF.

This chain joins TRBV2 and TRBJ1-2, with D uncertain. Trimming removed 4 bases from V and 3 bases from J, with 9 bases in between. This CDR3 contains 13 residues. The germline V gene encodes CDR1 SNHLY and CDR2 FYNNEI. CDR3 sequence reads: CASSVGIDYGYTF. The DNA of the CDR3 is TGTGCCAGCAGTGTAGGGATCGACTATGGCTACACCTTC.

This clonotype showed up just a few times. The gene calls are TRBV4-3 and TRBJ2-1, with unresolved D. The CDR3 has 14 residues. Germline V CDR1 and CDR2: LGHNA, YSLEER. V lost 0 bases and J 6 bases, leaving 9 bases between the germline ends. Here the CDR3 DNA reads TGCGCCAGCAGCCAAGATCTCGCCAGCAATGAGCAGTTCTTC. Translation gives CASSQDLASNEQFF.

This clonotype has just a few counts. The V and J genes are TRBV5-1 and TRBJ2-4, with 13 positions matching TRBD2. V lost 4 bases, J lost 7 bases, and 8 bases stayed unmatched. This CDR3 has 16 residues. Germline-derived CDR1 and CDR2 are SGHRS and YFSETQ. DNA of the CDR3: TGCGCCAGCAGCCCGACTGGACTAGCGGGGGAGAACATTCAGTACTTC. Protein sequence: CASSPTGLAGENIQYF.

This clonotype occurred a few times. The V and J genes are TRBV18 and TRBJ2-6; 10 nucleotides line up with TRBD1. CDR1 is KGHSH, CDR2 LQKENI, per germline. J lost 4 bases, V lost 3 bases, and 15 bases had no gene match. The CDR3 is made up of 20 amino acids. The CDR3 spells CASSPQHLRQGAKGANVLTF. The CDR3, as DNA: TGTGCCAGCTCACCCCAACATCTACGACAGGGGGCGAAAGGGGCCAACGTCCTGACTTTC. The full variable domain, its missing parts supplied by reference TRBV18 and TRBJ2-6, is NAGVMQNPRHLVRRRGQEARLRCSPMKGHSHVYWYRQLPEEGLKFMVYLQKENIIDESGMPKERFSAEFPKEGPSILRIQQVVRGDSAAYFCASSPQHLRQGAKGANVLTFGAGSRLTVL.

This clonotype was seen a handful of times. This chain joins TRBV4-2 and TRBJ2-4, with a weak D call TRBD2 (6 bases). The CDR3 contains 14 residues. The ends were cut back, 5 bases at V and 2 bases at J, with 10 bases in the middle. The germline V gene has CDR1 LGHNA and CDR2 YNFKEQ. The CDR3, as DNA: TGTGCCAGCAGCGACCGGGAGTCCAAAAACATTCAGTACTTC. Protein sequence: CASSDRESKNIQYF.

The chain combines TRBV7-2 with TRBJ2-3; a weak D match, TRBD2 (5 bases). Trimming left V 6 bases short and J 0 bases short, with 7 bases between. Germline-derived CDR1 and CDR2 are SGHTA and FQGNSA. The CDR3 is 13 residues long. CDR3 in amino acids: CASRRTSTDTQYF. The CDR3 DNA reads as TGTGCCAGCAGGCGGACTAGCACAGATACGCAGTATTTT.

This clonotype was picked up a small number of times. V is TRBV7-2 and J is TRBJ2-2; D remains unclear. This CDR3 has 17 residues. CDR1 and CDR2 (germline): SGHTA, FQGNSA. Trimming removed 5 bases from V and 4 bases from J, with 20 bases in between. CDR3 in DNA: TGTGCCAGCAGCCCCCTTACTACACGCTACCCCACCGGGGAGCTGTTTTTT. The encoded protein is CASSPLTTRYPTGELFF.